These 13 T cell receptor beta chains were all obtained from the same sample, sequenced in a study of somatic mutations in cytotoxic T cells in rheumatoid arthritis. The assay was immunoSEQ multiplex PCR, and TCRdb's table has in-frame clones only and misses some. Of around 21,000 clones in the sample, about 77% were seen once. The sequenced material came from CD8+ T cells sorted from blood. These receptors all come from an adult with rheumatoid arthritis.

The chain carries TRBV5-8 and TRBJ2-1; 8 bases align to TRBD2. The junction had 7 bases not matched to a gene; V was cut back by 5 bases and J by 3 bases. The CDR3 is 15 amino acids. Germline V lookup: CDR1 SGHTS, CDR2 YDEGEE. The CDR3 reads CASRHLAGIYNEQFF. The DNA of the CDR3 is TGTGCCAGCAGACACCTAGCGGGTATCTACAATGAGCAGTTCTTC.

This chain joins TRBV27 and TRBJ2-7, with D tentatively TRBD1 or TRBD2 (5 bases each). The germline CDR1 and CDR2 sequences are MNHEY and SMNVEV (reference sequence). This CDR3 comprises 16 residues. The germline V and J ends were trimmed by 5 bases and 3 bases, with 20 bases remaining between them. The CDR3 DNA sequence: TGTGCCAGCAGTCCCCCCGAGGGGCGCGGGTTCTACGAGCAGTACTTC. This encodes CASSPPEGRGFYEQYF.

This clone showed up just a few times. This chain uses TRBV19 with TRBJ1-1; no clear D. Between the trimmed V and J ends, which lost 6 bases and 3 bases, there was a span of 8 bases. CDR1 and CDR2 (germline): LNHDA, SQIVND (reference sequence). CDR3 length: 12 residues. CDR3 in amino acids: CASRLGYTEAFF. The CDR3 DNA is TGTGCCAGTAGACTGGGGTACACTGAAGCTTTCTTT.

This clone appeared a few times. CDR3 amino acids: CASSEDPGGGYTGELFF. In DNA, the CDR3 is TGTGCCAGCAGTGAAGACCCCGGGGGCGGTTACACCGGGGAGCTGTTTTTT. This chain connects TRBV6-1 to TRBJ2-2; D is perhaps TRBD1 or TRBD2 (6 bases each). Trimming removed 1 base at V and 3 bases at J, with 15 bases between. This CDR3 region has 17 residues. Germline-derived CDR1 and CDR2 are MNHNS and SASEGT.

The V gene is TRBV4-1, the J gene TRBJ1-3; D not resolved. The V gene lost 0 bases and the J gene lost 2 bases, with 8 bases spanning the gap. The CDR3 is 15 amino acids. Germline-derived CDR1 and CDR2 are MGHRA and YSYEKL. In DNA form, the CDR3 reads TGCGCCAGCAGCCAAGACCCAGGCACTGGAAACACCATATATTTT. This encodes CASSQDPGTGNTIYF.

As concerns this clone: No DNA is shown, since the ends of the CDR3 on it are uncertain; the CDR3 is the one TCRdb lists. The rearrangement joins TRBV9 to TRBJ1-4. Germline V gives CDR1 SGDLS, CDR2 YYNGEE. Including both end residues, the CDR3 is 15 amino acids long. The CDR3 region is CASSGGFGNGEKLFF.

The CDR3 DNA is TGTGCCACCCTAAGAGGGGGCACAAACTATGGCTACACCTTC. Its translation is CATLRGGTNYGYTF. The V call is TRBV19, the J call TRBJ1-2; 7 nucleotides align to TRBD1. There are 14 residues in the CDR3. Per the germline V gene, CDR1 is LNHDA and CDR2 is SQIVND (reference sequence). J lost 2 bases, V lost 10 bases, and 10 bases had no gene match.

This clone was counted a few times. The chain has TRBV19 and TRBJ2-5, with D unresolved. V gave up 6 bases and J gave up 5 bases, with 16 bases separating them. Germline assignment: CDR1 LNHDA and CDR2 SQIVND (reference sequence). This CDR3 is 14 amino acids long. Here the CDR3 reads CASSWGNPRETQYF. CDR3 nucleotide sequence: TGTGCCAGTAGCTGGGGTAACCCGCGGGAGACCCAGTACTTC.

The chain uses TRBV11-2 and TRBJ2-7; D ambiguous. Per the germline V gene, CDR1 is SGHAT and CDR2 is FQNNGV. The V and J ends lost 5 bases and 3 bases respectively, with 14 bases between them. The CDR3 has 14 residues. This chain's CDR3 is CASSPKGGNYEQYF. The CDR3 DNA reads as TGTGCCAGCAGCCCGAAGGGCGGAAACTACGAGCAGTACTTC. The whole variable domain, remainder taken from reference TRBV11-2 and TRBJ2-7, is EAGVAQSPRYKIIEKRQSVAFWCNPISGHATLYWYQQILGQGPKLLIQFQNNGVVDDSQLPKDRFSAERLKGVDSTLKIQPAKLEDSAVYLCASSPKGGNYEQYFGPGTRLTVT.

The chain employs TRBV7-9 and TRBJ2-7, with D hard to call. Looked up from germline, CDR1 is SEHNR and CDR2 is FQNEAQ (reference sequence). The V gene lost 1 base and the J gene lost 3 bases, with 4 bases spanning the gap. The CDR3 consists of 12 residues. For the CDR3, the DNA is TGTGCCAGCAGCTTAGGGGTCTACGAGCAGTACTTC. This gives the protein CASSLGVYEQYF. Drawing the rest from reference TRBV7-9 and TRBJ2-7, the complete variable domain is DTGVSQNPRHKITKRGQNVTFRCDPISEHNRLYWYRQTLGQGPEFLTYFQNEAQLEKSRLLSDRFSAERPKGSFSTLEIQRTEQGDSAMYLCASSLGVYEQYFGPGTRLTVT.

V gene TRBV19 combines with J gene TRBJ2-1, with 11 bases fitting TRBD2. This CDR3 has 18 amino acids. With 1 base clipped from V and 7 bases from J, the junction kept 12 bases outside the gene matches. Germline V gene sequence: CDR1 LNHDA, CDR2 SQIVND (reference sequence). CDR3 DNA: TGTGCCAGTAGTATAGGAAGGGCTAGCGGGGGGTACTGGAATGAGCAGTTCTTC. This translates into CASSIGRASGGYWNEQFF.

This clone was detected only a few times. CDR3 nucleotides: TGTGCCAGTAGTATTACTTCGGGACAGTACAATGAGCAGTTCTTC. Amino acids: CASSITSGQYNEQFF. The V and J genes are TRBV19 and TRBJ2-1; the match to TRBD1 covers 7 bases. Germline loops: CDR1 LNHDA, CDR2 SQIVND (reference sequence). Trimming removed 3 bases from V and 4 bases from J; junction bases left unmatched: 6. This CDR3 has 15 residues.

V and J are TRBV7-9 and TRBJ1-5; a weak D match, TRBD1 (6 bases). CDR1 SEHNR and CDR2 FQNEAQ come from the germline V gene (reference sequence). The length of the CDR3 is 13 residues. Between the trimmed V and J ends, which lost 5 bases and 7 bases, there was a span of 12 bases. CDR3 loop: CASSTGGLQPQHF. Written as DNA, the CDR3 is TGTGCCAGCAGCACGGGGGGGCTACAGCCCCAGCATTTT.